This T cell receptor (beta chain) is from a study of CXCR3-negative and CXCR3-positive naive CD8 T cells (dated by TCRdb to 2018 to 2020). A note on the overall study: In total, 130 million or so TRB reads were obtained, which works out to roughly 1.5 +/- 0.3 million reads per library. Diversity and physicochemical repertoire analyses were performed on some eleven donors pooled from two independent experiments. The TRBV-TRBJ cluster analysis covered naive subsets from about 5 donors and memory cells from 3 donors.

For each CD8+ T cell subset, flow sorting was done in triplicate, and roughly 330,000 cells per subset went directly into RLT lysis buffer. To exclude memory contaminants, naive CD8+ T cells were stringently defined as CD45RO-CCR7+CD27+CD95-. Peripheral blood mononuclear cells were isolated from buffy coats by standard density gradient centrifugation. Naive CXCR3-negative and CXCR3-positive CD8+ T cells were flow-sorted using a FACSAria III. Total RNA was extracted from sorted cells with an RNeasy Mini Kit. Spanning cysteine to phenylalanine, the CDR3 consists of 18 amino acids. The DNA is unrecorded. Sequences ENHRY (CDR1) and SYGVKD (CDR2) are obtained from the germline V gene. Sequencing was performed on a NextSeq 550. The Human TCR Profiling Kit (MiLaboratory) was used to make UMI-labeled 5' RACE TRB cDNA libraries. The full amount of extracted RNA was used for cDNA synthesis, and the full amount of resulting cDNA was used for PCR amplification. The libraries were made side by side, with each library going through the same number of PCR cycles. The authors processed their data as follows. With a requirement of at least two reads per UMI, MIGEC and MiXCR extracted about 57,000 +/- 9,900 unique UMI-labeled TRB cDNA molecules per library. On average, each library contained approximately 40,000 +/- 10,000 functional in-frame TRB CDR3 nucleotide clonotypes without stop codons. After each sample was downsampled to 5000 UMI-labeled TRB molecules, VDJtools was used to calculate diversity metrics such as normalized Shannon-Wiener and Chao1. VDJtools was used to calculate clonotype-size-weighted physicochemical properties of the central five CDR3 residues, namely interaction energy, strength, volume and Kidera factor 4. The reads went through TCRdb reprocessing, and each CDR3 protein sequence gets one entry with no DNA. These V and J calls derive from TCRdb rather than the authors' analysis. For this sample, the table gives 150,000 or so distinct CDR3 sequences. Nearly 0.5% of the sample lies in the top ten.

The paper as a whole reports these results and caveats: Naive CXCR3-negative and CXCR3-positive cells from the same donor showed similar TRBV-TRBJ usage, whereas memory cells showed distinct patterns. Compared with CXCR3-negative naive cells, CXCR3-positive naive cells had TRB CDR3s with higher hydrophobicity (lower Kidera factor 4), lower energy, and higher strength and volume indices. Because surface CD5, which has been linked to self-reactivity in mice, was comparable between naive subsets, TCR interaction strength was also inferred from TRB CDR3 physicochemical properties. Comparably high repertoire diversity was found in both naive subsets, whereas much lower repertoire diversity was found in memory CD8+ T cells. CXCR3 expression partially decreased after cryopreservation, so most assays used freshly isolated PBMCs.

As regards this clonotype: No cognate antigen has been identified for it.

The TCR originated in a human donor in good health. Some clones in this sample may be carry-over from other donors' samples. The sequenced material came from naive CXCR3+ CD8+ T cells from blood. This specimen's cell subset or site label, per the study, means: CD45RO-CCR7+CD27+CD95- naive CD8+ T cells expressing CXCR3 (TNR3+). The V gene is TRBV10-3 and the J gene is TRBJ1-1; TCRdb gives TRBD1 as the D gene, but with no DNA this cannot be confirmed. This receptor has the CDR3 CAIRLTPIEQGRDTEAFF.